Below, 32 T cell receptor beta chains from the same sample are listed, as sequenced in a study of PD-1 blockade in classical Hodgkin lymphoma (dated by TCRdb to about 2020). Per the publication, the time point label means: cycle 4 day 1 (C4D1), after five to seven weeks of nivolumab. Relapse after autologous stem cell transplantation had occurred in all trial patients, and cohorts A, B and C were distinguished by prior brentuximab vedotin exposure. A Miltenyi CD4+ T cell isolation kit was used for magnetic negative selection to purify CD4+ T cells from thawed PBMCs. Library preparation was by the immunoSEQ multiplex PCR assay. Imported from immuneACCESS, the table was reduced by TCRdb to in-frame sequences with V and J called. These copies leave out some clones; in studies compared against another copy, an unresolved V gene accounts for under half, and the cause of the remainder is not known. A total of some 15,000 clones appear in this sample, 65% to 80% of them only once. The leading ten clones occupy 1.5% to 2% of the sample.

The material sequenced was CD4+ T cells from blood, taken before the fourth cycle of nivolumab. The receptors were gathered from a human donor with classical Hodgkin lymphoma.

This clone was recorded a few times. The V gene is TRBV5-1, the J gene TRBJ2-1, with D perhaps being TRBD1 or TRBD2 (6 bases each). The CDR3 has 15 residues. V lost 4 bases, J lost 9 bases, and 20 bases lay in between. CDR1 SGHRS and CDR2 YFSETQ come from the germline V gene. Here the CDR3 DNA reads TGCGCCAGCAGCACGGGGGCTAGCGACCGGGGTGAGCAGTTCTTC. This sequence encodes CASSTGASDRGEQFF.

This clone has only a few counts. The V call is TRBV7-2, the J call TRBJ1-1, with D tentatively TRBD1 (5 bases). Germline V CDR1 and CDR2: SGHTA, FQGNSA. This CDR3 contains 15 residues. V was shortened by 3 bases and J by 0 bases, with 11 bases between the two germline ends. The CDR3 DNA reads as TGTGCCAGCAGCTTCGGGGGGGGATTGAACACTGAAGCTTTCTTT. Protein product: CASSFGGGLNTEAFF.

The chain is built from TRBV5-4 and TRBJ2-1, with D hard to call. Deletions cut 2 bases from V and 5 bases from J, with 14 bases between. Germline V gene lookup returns CDR1 SGHNT and CDR2 YYREEE (reference sequence). This CDR3 comprises 15 residues. The CDR3 nucleotides read TGTGCCAGCAGCTTACGAAACCGGGCGGACAATGAGCAGTTCTTC. It specifies CASSLRNRADNEQFF.

The chain carries TRBV10-3 and TRBJ1-3, with D maybe TRBD1 (5 bases). The CDR3 consists of 13 residues. The V gene's germline CDR1 is ENHRY and CDR2 SYGVKD. V shed 8 bases and J shed 1 base, with 9 bases lying between them. CDR3 sequence: CAIGAGSGNTIYF. For the CDR3, the DNA is TGTGCCATCGGGGCGGGGTCTGGAAACACCATATATTTT.

The V call is TRBV5-4, the J call TRBJ2-5; weak D call: TRBD2 (5 bases). Germline V gene data show CDR1 as SGHNT and CDR2 as YYREEE (reference sequence). The CDR3 spans 14 residues. V was cut by 1 base and J by 5 bases, with 12 bases left in between. CDR3 nucleotides: TGTGCCAGCAGCTTGCCGGGATGGACGGAGACCCAGTACTTC. This translates into CASSLPGWTETQYF. The full variable domain, completed using reference TRBV5-4 and TRBJ2-5, is ETGVTQSPTHLIKTRGQQVTLRCSSQSGHNTVSWYQQALGQGPQFIFQYYREEENGRGNFPPRFSGLQFPNYSSELNVNALELDDSALYLCASSLPGWTETQYFGPGTRLLVL.

The chain couples TRBV29-1 to TRBJ2-2, with TRBD1 as a possible D gene (6 bases). Trimming stripped 3 bases from V and 5 bases from J, with 10 bases between. Germline V gene lookup returns CDR1 SQVTM and CDR2 ANQGSEA. This CDR3 comprises 13 residues. CDR3 bases: TGCAGCGTTGACAGGGGCGGGACCGGGGAGCTGTTTTTT. Its protein product is CSVDRGGTGELFF.

The CDR3 coding sequence is TGCGCCAGCAGTTTGACCAATCAGGGTAACACCGGGGAGCTGTTTTTT. This sequence encodes CASSLTNQGNTGELFF. This rearrangement joins TRBV5-1 to TRBJ2-2; possible D gene TRBD1, 5 bases. CDR3 size: 16 residues. Per the germline V gene, CDR1 is SGHRS and CDR2 is YFSETQ. The V gene lost 5 bases and the J gene lost 2 bases, with 16 bases spanning the gap.

The J gene is TRBJ1-5, the V gene TRBV19; maybe TRBD1 (5 bases). The V and J ends lost 3 bases and 7 bases respectively, with 13 bases between them. This CDR3 is 14 amino acids long. Per germline, CDR1 LNHDA and CDR2 SQIVND (reference sequence). As DNA, the CDR3 is TGTGCCAGTAGTATGACAGTCTCAGTACAGCCCCAGCATTTT. This translates into CASSMTVSVQPQHF.

This chain joins TRBV7-9 and TRBJ1-5; TRBD1 is a possible D gene (6 bases). CDR3 length: 16 residues. V gave up 3 bases and J gave up 6 bases, with 18 bases separating them. The germline gives CDR1 SEHNR, CDR2 FQNEAQ (reference sequence). The CDR3 sequence is CASSLGGQGLGQPQHF. In DNA, the CDR3 is TGTGCCAGCAGCTTGGGGGGGCAGGGGCTGGGTCAGCCCCAGCATTTT.

The gene calls are TRBV6-5 and TRBJ2-1; D is ambiguous. The CDR3 contains 12 residues. The germline CDR1 and CDR2 sequences are MNHEY and SVGAGI. Between the trimmed V and J ends, which lost 8 bases and 3 bases, there was a span of 8 bases. The CDR3 DNA is TGTGCCAGCTCGAGAGACTACAATGAGCAGTTCTTC. Its translation: CASSRDYNEQFF.

V usage is TRBV7-8 and J usage is TRBJ2-7; D is possibly TRBD1 or TRBD2 (5 bases each). Germline-derived CDR1 and CDR2 are SGHVS and FQNEAQ. Trimming stripped 5 bases from V and 4 bases from J, with 18 bases between. CDR3 size: 15 residues. The CDR3 DNA follows: TGTGCCAGCAGCCCCGTGGGGCTAGCTACTTACGAGCAGTACTTC. Its translation: CASSPVGLATYEQYF.

The rearrangement joins TRBV19 to TRBJ2-5, with 14 bases fitting TRBD2. The CDR3 length is 18 residues. Germline values: CDR1 LNHDA, CDR2 SQIVND (reference sequence). With V trimmed by 3 bases and J by 6 bases, 12 bases remained unmatched. The CDR3 region has the DNA TGTGCCAGTAGTATGAGGGGTGGTGGGACTAGCGGGAGTAAGACCCAGTACTTC. It translates to CASSMRGGGTSGSKTQYF. The complete variable domain, with remaining parts taken from reference TRBV19 and TRBJ2-5, reads DGGITQSPKYLFRKEGQNVTLSCEQNLNHDAMYWYRQDPGQGLRLIYYSQIVNDFQKGDIAEGYSVSREKKESFPLTVTSAQKNPTAFYLCASSMRGGGTSGSKTQYFGPGTRLLVL.

A few counts support this clone. The chain uses TRBV18 and TRBJ2-1; no clear D gene. The CDR3 spans 14 residues. V shed 3 bases and J shed 5 bases, with 11 bases lying between them. Germline lookup yields CDR1 KGHSH and CDR2 LQKENI. The chain's CDR3 is CASSPFTTNNEQFF. The CDR3, as DNA: TGTGCCAGCTCACCTTTCACTACTAACAATGAGCAGTTCTTC. Full variable domain (missing parts from reference TRBV18 and TRBJ2-1): NAGVMQNPRHLVRRRGQEARLRCSPMKGHSHVYWYRQLPEEGLKFMVYLQKENIIDESGMPKERFSAEFPKEGPSILRIQQVVRGDSAAYFCASSPFTTNNEQFFGPGTRLTVL.

The V gene is TRBV5-1, the J gene TRBJ2-2; no clear D gene. Germline CDR1 and CDR2: SGHRS and YFSETQ. The CDR3 is made up of 12 amino acids. With 4 bases removed from V and 2 bases from J, the gap between germline ends came to 3 bases. CDR3 region: CASSTNTGELFF. The CDR3 nucleotides read TGCGCCAGCAGCACAAACACCGGGGAGCTGTTTTTT.

This clone appeared a few times. The CDR3: CASSAGFRTGELFF. The CDR3 DNA is TGTGCCAGCAGCGCAGGGTTCCGCACCGGGGAGCTGTTTTTT. The chain has TRBV28 and TRBJ2-2; D perhaps matches TRBD1 (5 bases). CDR1 is MDHEN, CDR2 SYDVKM, per germline. The CDR3 spans 14 residues. Trimming stripped 6 bases from V and 4 bases from J, with 12 bases between. Combining the CDR3 with reference TRBV28 and TRBJ2-2 gives the whole variable domain DVKVTQSSRYLVKRTGEKVFLECVQDMDHENMFWYRQDPGLGLRLIYFSYDVKMKEKGDIPEGYSVSREKKERFSLILESASTNQTSMYLCASSAGFRTGELFFGEGSRLTVL.

The chain employs TRBV7-9 and TRBJ2-3, with D unclear. Per germline, CDR1 SEHNR and CDR2 FQNEAQ (reference sequence). V gave up 0 bases and J gave up 6 bases, with 13 bases separating them. The CDR3 covers 15 residues. CDR3 coding DNA: TGTGCCAGCAGCTTAGCCCTAGTGGGATATGATACGCAGTATTTT. This encodes CASSLALVGYDTQYF. Drawing the rest from reference TRBV7-9 and TRBJ2-3, the complete variable domain is DTGVSQNPRHKITKRGQNVTFRCDPISEHNRLYWYRQTLGQGPEFLTYFQNEAQLEKSRLLSDRFSAERPKGSFSTLEIQRTEQGDSAMYLCASSLALVGYDTQYFGPGTRLTVL.

The V gene is TRBV13, the J gene TRBJ2-1; either TRBD1 or TRBD2 may fit D (6 bases each). Germline loops: CDR1 PRHDT, CDR2 FYEKMQ (reference sequence). The CDR3 is 12 residues long. Trimming took off 6 bases at V and 12 bases at J, with 15 bases between the two ends. In DNA, the CDR3 is TGTGCCAGCAGAGGAGGGACACACCGGCAGTTCTTC. Translation gives CASRGGTHRQFF.

The chain joins TRBV19 to TRBJ2-7; 8 bases agree with TRBD2. Germline lookup yields CDR1 LNHDA and CDR2 SQIVND (reference sequence). The junction had 8 bases not matched to a gene; V was cut back by 6 bases and J by 7 bases. The CDR3 consists of 13 residues. Here the CDR3 reads CASSVLAGGEQYF. The CDR3 region has the DNA TGTGCCAGTAGCGTTCTAGCGGGTGGGGAGCAGTACTTC. Using reference TRBV19 and TRBJ2-7 for the parts outside the CDR3, the full variable domain is DGGITQSPKYLFRKEGQNVTLSCEQNLNHDAMYWYRQDPGQGLRLIYYSQIVNDFQKGDIAEGYSVSREKKESFPLTVTSAQKNPTAFYLCASSVLAGGEQYFGPGTRLTVT.

This clone turned up a few times. The J gene is TRBJ2-1, the V gene TRBV13; 8 positions match TRBD2. V shed 6 bases and J 5 bases; nucleotides not matched to a gene: 12. Germline V gene sequence: CDR1 PRHDT, CDR2 FYEKMQ (reference sequence). CDR3 length: 16 residues. In nucleotides, the CDR3 is TGTGCCAGCAGTCCTCTACCGGGACTAGGGGACAATGAGCAGTTCTTC. Its translation is CASSPLPGLGDNEQFF.

The chain combines TRBV6-5 with TRBJ1-2; D is ambiguous. V was shortened by 6 bases and J by 8 bases, with 16 bases between the two germline ends. The length of the CDR3 is 13 residues. CDR1 and CDR2 (germline): MNHEY, SVGAGI. CDR3 amino acids: CASRETDLAGYTF. The CDR3 nucleotides read TGTGCCAGCAGAGAAACAGACTTAGCCGGCTACACCTTC.

The chain recombines TRBV4-2 with TRBJ2-4; D is unclear. This CDR3 contains 15 residues. Per the germline V gene, CDR1 is LGHNA and CDR2 is YNFKEQ. Trimming shortened V by 3 bases and J by 3 bases, and 12 bases separated the two germline ends. The CDR3 loop reads CASSQLGELKNIQYF. The DNA of the CDR3 is TGTGCCAGCAGCCAGCTAGGAGAACTCAAAAACATTCAGTACTTC.

This CDR3 reads CASSYGNAGNTGELFF. The CDR3 nucleotides read TGTGCCAGCAGCTACGGGAATGCTGGGAACACCGGGGAGCTGTTTTTT. This rearrangement joins TRBV25-1 to TRBJ2-2; possible D gene TRBD2, 5 bases. V was pared by 6 bases and J by 1 base, with 15 bases between. The germline CDR1 and CDR2 sequences are MGHDK and SYGVNS. The CDR3 has 16 amino acids.

The J gene is TRBJ2-7, the V gene TRBV19, with 7 bases matching TRBD1. With V trimmed by 4 bases and J by 0 bases, 6 bases remained unmatched. The germline V gene encodes CDR1 LNHDA and CDR2 SQIVND (reference sequence). The CDR3 is 15 residues long. CDR3 sequence (DNA): TGTGCCAGTAGTAGAGCCGGGACAGCCTCCTACGAGCAGTACTTC. Residues: CASSRAGTASYEQYF. The variable domain in full, completed from reference TRBV19 and TRBJ2-7, reads DGGITQSPKYLFRKEGQNVTLSCEQNLNHDAMYWYRQDPGQGLRLIYYSQIVNDFQKGDIAEGYSVSREKKESFPLTVTSAQKNPTAFYLCASSRAGTASYEQYFGPGTRLTVT.

This clone was seen more than once but under ten times. The chain uses TRBV2 and TRBJ2-3, with unresolved D. Trimming left V 2 bases short and J 6 bases short, with 6 bases between. This CDR3 comprises 12 residues. Germline V gives CDR1 SNHLY, CDR2 FYNNEI. CDR3 sequence (DNA): TGTGCCAGCAGTGAATTTACCGATACGCAGTATTTT. Translation gives CASSEFTDTQYF.

The chain employs TRBV5-1 and TRBJ2-7, with D possibly called TRBD1 or TRBD2 (6 bases each). Trimming left V 0 bases short and J 4 bases short, with 11 bases between. The V gene's germline CDR1 is SGHRS and CDR2 YFSETQ. The CDR3 runs to 14 residues. CDR3 nucleotides: TGCGCCAGCAGCTTGGGGGGGGCGCAGTACGAGCAGTACTTC. This sequence encodes CASSLGGAQYEQYF.

This sequence joins TRBV18 and TRBJ2-7; 7 nucleotides agree with TRBD1. Trimming took 3 bases from V and 0 from J; bases not matched to a gene: 5. CDR1 is KGHSH, CDR2 LQKENI, per germline. The CDR3 has 15 amino acids. The chain's CDR3 is CASSPMGQSSYEQYF. The CDR3 bases are TGTGCCAGCTCACCCATGGGACAGAGCTCCTACGAGCAGTACTTC.

This clone showed up just a few times. The chain joins TRBV5-1 to TRBJ2-7; 7 nucleotides agree with TRBD2. The J segment lost 0 bases and the V segment lost 4 bases, leaving 7 bases of the junction unmatched. This CDR3 spans 15 amino acids. Germline CDR1 reads SGHRS; CDR2 reads YFSETQ. CDR3 sequence: CASSQSSGTSYEQYF. The DNA of the CDR3 is TGCGCCAGCAGCCAGTCTAGCGGAACCTCCTACGAGCAGTACTTC.

V is TRBV6-5 and J is TRBJ1-1, with D possibly being TRBD1 (5 bases). V gave up 0 bases and J gave up 2 bases, with 10 bases separating them. Looked up from germline, CDR1 is MNHEY and CDR2 is SVGAGI. The CDR3 extends over 15 amino acids. The CDR3 coding sequence is TGTGCCAGCAGTTACTCCCGGACACTTAACACTGAAGCTTTCTTT. Its translation is CASSYSRTLNTEAFF.

The rearrangement links TRBV10-3 to TRBJ2-5; TRBD1 agrees at 10 bases. Trimming removed 8 bases from V and 4 bases from J; junction bases left unmatched: 7. The germline CDR1 and CDR2 sequences are ENHRY and SYGVKD. This CDR3 contains 14 residues. CDR3 residues: CAIRRGQGGETQYF. The CDR3 DNA follows: TGTGCCATCCGAAGAGGACAGGGGGGAGAGACCCAGTACTTC.

The chain recombines TRBV18 with TRBJ2-7; 10 nucleotides match TRBD1. The CDR3 spans 14 residues. Germline loops: CDR1 KGHSH, CDR2 LQKENI. V was clipped by 4 bases and J by 4 bases; unmatched bases: 4. CDR3 DNA sequence: TGTGCCAGCTCACGCCGACAGGGGGCGTACGAGCAGTACTTC. Protein product: CASSRRQGAYEQYF.

This clone was detected once. V gene TRBV27 combines with J gene TRBJ1-2; tentatively, D is TRBD1 (5 bases). CDR1 and CDR2 (germline): MNHEY, SMNVEV (reference sequence). The CDR3 length is 18 residues. Trimming shortened V by 7 bases and J by 4 bases, and 28 bases separated the two germline ends. This CDR3 reads CASTKIIKGPQELYGYTF. CDR3 in DNA: TGTGCCAGCACCAAGATCATCAAGGGCCCACAGGAGCTCTATGGCTACACCTTC.

This clone was recorded only once. The V call is TRBV6-1, the J call TRBJ2-3; 7 bases are shared with TRBD2. From germline, CDR1 is MNHNS and CDR2 SASEGT. The V and J ends lost 8 bases and 6 bases, in that order; junction bases with no gene match: 8. This CDR3 spans 13 amino acids. The CDR3 region is CASSAGSPDTQYF. As DNA, the CDR3 is TGTGCCAGCTCAGCGGGATCACCCGATACGCAGTATTTT.